Presented here are 24 T cell receptor beta chains from one specimen sequenced in a study of T cell changes during pregnancy in multiple sclerosis. Some clones are missing from TCRdb's copy, which holds only in-frame ones; the method was immunoSEQ multiplex PCR. The data contain about 67,000 clones, 92% of them singletons. The starting material was peripheral blood, obtained in the second trimester of pregnancy. All receptors come from a female donor in good health, enrolled as a control in a pregnancy study.

J is TRBJ2-1 and V is TRBV6-6, with 8 bases lining up with TRBD1. The CDR3 is 16 residues long. Germline values: CDR1 MNHNY, CDR2 SVGAGI (reference sequence). Trimming removed 6 bases from V and 3 bases from J; junction bases left unmatched: 10. CDR3 in amino acids: CASRPPGQGFYNEQFF. DNA of the CDR3: TGTGCCAGCAGACCCCCCGGACAGGGCTTCTACAATGAGCAGTTCTTC.

This clone was seen only once. The chain couples TRBV30 to TRBJ1-3, with 9 positions matching TRBD1. Germline CDR1 reads GTSNPN; CDR2 reads SVGIG (reference sequence). The CDR3 covers 15 residues. The ends lost 3 bases at V and 6 bases at J; junction bases unmatched: 9. The CDR3 DNA is TGTGCCTGGAGCCGTAAGGGACAGGGAGAAAACACCATATATTTT. This gives the protein CAWSRKGQGENTIYF.

The CDR3 protein is CASSIPTSGGSYNEQFF. The CDR3 DNA reads as TGTGCCAGTAGTATACCCACCAGCGGGGGGTCCTACAATGAGCAGTTCTTC. The chain employs TRBV19 and TRBJ2-1; 9 bases map to TRBD2. Trimming at V came to 2 bases and at J to 1 base, leaving 6 bases not matched to a gene. Germline loops: CDR1 LNHDA, CDR2 SQIVND (reference sequence). The CDR3 spans 17 residues.

CDR3 DNA sequence: TGTGCCAGCAGTAGGAAGAAAGGGAGTAGTGAAAAACTGTTTTTT. Translation gives CASSRKKGSSEKLFF. This chain joins TRBV6-5 and TRBJ1-4; no reliable D call. This CDR3 comprises 15 residues. Trimming removed 5 bases at V and 7 bases at J, with 17 bases between. Germline V gene sequence: CDR1 MNHEY, CDR2 SVGAGI.

This clone was seen a few times. The V call is TRBV6-6, the J call TRBJ1-2, with a tentative D call TRBD1 (6 bases). CDR3 length equals 14 residues. Looked up from germline, CDR1 is MNHNY and CDR2 is SVGAGI (reference sequence). The V end lost 7 bases, the J end lost 4 bases, and 16 bases lay between the germline ends. The CDR3 loop is CASTKDSDPYGYTF. The CDR3 DNA reads TGTGCCAGCACCAAGGACAGTGACCCCTATGGCTACACCTTC.

The CDR3 coding sequence is TGTGCCTGGGGCGACAGGGGTCAGCCCCAGCATTTT. It is translated as CAWGDRGQPQHF. V gene TRBV30 combines with J gene TRBJ1-5; TRBD1 aligns across 8 bases. The germline V gene has CDR1 GTSNPN and CDR2 SVGIG (reference sequence). V dropped 5 bases and J dropped 6; count of bases not matched to a gene: 3. The CDR3 is 12 residues long.

The chain recombines TRBV7-8 with TRBJ1-4; 7 bases line up with TRBD1. The CDR3 is 22 residues long. Germline CDR1 reads SGHVS; CDR2 reads FQNEAQ. Trimming took 2 bases from V and 0 from J; bases not matched to a gene: 21. CDR3 in DNA: TGTGCCAGCAGCTTAATCGGCAGGAAAGGGGGCCGGGTGATTACAACTAATGAAAAACTGTTTTTT. Its protein product is CASSLIGRKGGRVITTNEKLFF.

This clone was observed a handful of times. The chain links TRBV18 to TRBJ2-5; D gene uncertain. Between the trimmed V and J ends, which lost 2 bases and 5 bases, there was a span of 15 bases. This CDR3 spans 15 amino acids. Germline loops: CDR1 KGHSH, CDR2 LQKENI. The CDR3 is CASSPNDGGGETQYF. The CDR3 bases are TGTGCCAGCTCACCAAACGATGGCGGTGGGGAGACCCAGTACTTC.

J is TRBJ1-2 and V is TRBV4-3, with 10 bases aligning to TRBD1. From germline, CDR1 is LGHNA and CDR2 YSLEER. CDR3 length: 16 residues. Unmatched junction bases numbered 6, after V lost 1 base and J lost 4 bases. This CDR3 reads CASSQGGTGAIYGYTF. CDR3 nucleotide sequence: TGCGCCAGCAGCCAAGGAGGGACAGGGGCTATCTATGGCTACACCTTC.

The chain links TRBV27 to TRBJ2-7, with a weak D call TRBD2 (6 bases). Between the trimmed V and J ends, which lost 9 bases and 2 bases, there was a span of 14 bases. Germline lookup yields CDR1 MNHEY and CDR2 SMNVEV (reference sequence). CDR3 length: 13 residues. The CDR3 protein is CASSSGPAYEQYF. CDR3 DNA sequence: TGTGCCAGTTCGAGCGGGCCAGCCTACGAGCAGTACTTC.

V usage is TRBV13 and J usage is TRBJ2-7, with D tentatively TRBD1 (6 bases). Germline lookup yields CDR1 PRHDT and CDR2 FYEKMQ (reference sequence). V was cut by 5 bases and J by 6 bases, with 11 bases left in between. The length of the CDR3 is 12 residues. CDR3 nucleotides: TGTGCCAGCAGCGCCATGACAGGCGAGCAGTACTTC. Translated, it gives CASSAMTGEQYF.

The rearrangement joins TRBV7-2 to TRBJ2-1; 10 bases are a match to TRBD2. The CDR3 is 14 residues long. Germline CDR1 SGHTA, CDR2 FQGNSA. The junction had 8 bases not matched to a gene; V was cut back by 5 bases and J by 10 bases. This CDR3 is CASSLTVAGGEQFF. The CDR3, as DNA: TGTGCCAGCAGCCTGACCGTAGCGGGGGGAGAGCAGTTCTTC.

This chain uses TRBV4-1 with TRBJ2-1, with TRBD2 matching 10 bases. CDR3 length: 15 amino acids. V dropped 1 base and J dropped 9; count of bases not matched to a gene: 6. Germline values: CDR1 MGHRA, CDR2 YSYEKL. For the CDR3, the DNA is TGCGCCAGCAGCCAAGTAGCGGGGGGCCCCGGTGAGCAGTTCTTC. The encoded protein is CASSQVAGGPGEQFF.

This chain uses TRBV30 with TRBJ1-3; D might be TRBD1 (5 bases). Trimming took 3 bases from V and 0 from J, leaving 15 bases between them. The CDR3 has 16 amino acids. Looked up from germline, CDR1 is GTSNPN and CDR2 is SVGIG (reference sequence). CDR3 loop: CAWSAPDGGSGNTIYF. CDR3 nucleotide sequence: TGTGCCTGGAGCGCTCCGGACGGGGGCTCTGGAAACACCATATATTTT. Filled out from reference TRBV30 and TRBJ1-3, the complete variable domain reads SQTIHQWPATLVQPVGSPLSLECTVEGTSNPNLYWYRQAAGRGLQLLFYSVGIGQISSEVPQNLSASRPQDRQFILSSKKLLLSDSGFYLCAWSAPDGGSGNTIYFGEGSWLTVV.

This clone was recorded once. The chain combines TRBV6-4 with TRBJ2-2; possible D gene TRBD2, 6 bases. This CDR3 is built from 16 residues. V lost 0 bases and J 4 bases, leaving 12 bases between the germline ends. The germline gives CDR1 MRHNA, CDR2 SNTAGT. This chain's CDR3 is CASSDSWGGGTGELFF. In DNA, the CDR3 is TGTGCCAGCAGTGACTCTTGGGGAGGTGGCACCGGGGAGCTGTTTTTT.

This clone has a handful of counts. V is TRBV21-1 and J is TRBJ2-7; the table's D call, TRBD1, has no DNA check behind it. TRBV21-1 is given as a pseudogene. The CDR3 is made up of 14 amino acids. This chain's CDR3 is CASSKARGGYEQYF. CDR3 DNA: TGTGCCAGCAGCAAAGCTAGAGGGGGCTACGAGCAGTACTTC.

The gene calls are TRBV4-2 and TRBJ2-7, with 8 bases lining up with TRBD1. Per germline, CDR1 LGHNA and CDR2 YNFKEQ. The CDR3 is 17 amino acids. Unmatched junction bases numbered 15, after V lost 1 base and J lost 7 bases. The CDR3 nucleotides read TGTGCCAGCAGCCAAGCTCTAAAGGGGAGACAGGGGAGGGAGCAGTACTTC. This encodes CASSQALKGRQGREQYF.

The chain carries TRBV7-3 and TRBJ2-3; 12 positions match TRBD2. Germline lookup yields CDR1 SGHTA and CDR2 FQGTGA. The CDR3 runs 17 residues. The V and J ends lost 5 bases and 1 base, in that order; junction bases with no gene match: 7. This chain's CDR3 is CASSARPSGRGTDTQYF. The CDR3 coding sequence is TGTGCCAGCAGCGCACGGCCTAGCGGGAGGGGCACAGATACGCAGTATTTT.

The rearrangement links TRBV11-2 to TRBJ2-1; weak D call: TRBD2 (5 bases). V was trimmed by 2 bases and J by 14 bases, leaving 16 bases between them. The V gene's germline CDR1 is SGHAT and CDR2 FQNNGV. This CDR3 is 13 amino acids long. The CDR3 region has the DNA TGTGCCAGCAGCTTAATCGCTCCGGCGGGCGAGTTCTTC. Encoded protein: CASSLIAPAGEFF.

The chain has TRBV19 and TRBJ2-2; TRBD2 matches 9 bases. Germline V CDR1 and CDR2: LNHDA, SQIVND (reference sequence). The CDR3 consists of 15 residues. With 3 bases clipped from V and 7 bases from J, the junction kept 6 bases outside the gene matches. CDR3 amino acids: CASSIPRGGVGELFF. CDR3 sequence (DNA): TGTGCCAGTAGTATCCCGCGGGGGGGCGTCGGGGAGCTGTTTTTT. Drawing the rest from reference TRBV19 and TRBJ2-2, the complete variable domain is DGGITQSPKYLFRKEGQNVTLSCEQNLNHDAMYWYRQDPGQGLRLIYYSQIVNDFQKGDIAEGYSVSREKKESFPLTVTSAQKNPTAFYLCASSIPRGGVGELFFGEGSRLTVL.

The chain links TRBV4-1 to TRBJ2-5; 10 bases match TRBD2. V shed 3 bases, J shed 4 bases, and the junction held 8 bases outside the gene matches. This CDR3 is built from 16 residues. Per the germline V gene, CDR1 is MGHRA and CDR2 is YSYEKL. The chain's CDR3 is CASSHLPAGGPETQYF. The CDR3 DNA is TGCGCCAGCAGCCACTTGCCAGCGGGGGGGCCAGAGACCCAGTACTTC.

CDR3 in DNA: TGTGCCAGCAGGGCCGGGACTTCGAACACCGGGGAGCTGTTTTTT. Amino acids: CASRAGTSNTGELFF. The chain combines TRBV9 with TRBJ2-2, with D maybe TRBD2 (6 bases). V was cut by 5 bases and J by 0 bases, with 11 bases left in between. CDR3 length equals 15 residues. Germline lookup yields CDR1 SGDLS and CDR2 YYNGEE. Supplemented by reference TRBV9 and TRBJ2-2, the full variable domain reads DSGVTQTPKHLITATGQRVTLRCSPRSGDLSVYWYQQSLDQGLQFLIQYYNGEERAKGNILERFSAQQFPDLHSELNLSSLELGDSALYFCASRAGTSNTGELFFGEGSRLTVL.

The chain joins TRBV6-1 to TRBJ2-7; D might be TRBD2 (6 bases). V was clipped by 7 bases and J by 6 bases, with 22 bases between them. The germline CDR1 and CDR2 sequences are MNHNS and SASEGT. This CDR3 region has 15 residues. CDR3 in DNA: TGTGCCAGCACCGATCGGGGGTTAGGAGGAGGCGAGCAGTACTTC. Translation: CASTDRGLGGGEQYF.

This clone was seen a handful of times. The V and J genes are TRBV19 and TRBJ1-5, with 10 bases that match TRBD1. CDR3 length: 17 amino acids. CDR1 is LNHDA and CDR2 is SQIVND in the germline V gene (reference sequence). J was trimmed by 0 bases and V by 5 bases; bases with no gene match: 7. CDR3 amino acids: CASSSGTGVYSNQPQHF. Here the CDR3 DNA reads TGTGCCAGTAGTTCCGGGACAGGGGTCTATAGCAATCAGCCCCAGCATTTT.